Listed below are T cell receptor beta chains from one sample, sequenced in a study of blood T cell repertoires in COVID-19. The protocol was immunoSEQ multiplex PCR, while the TCRdb copy is restricted to in-frame clones and leaves out a portion. Of roughly 240,000 clones in the sample, roughly 88% were seen once. Specimen: PBMCs or T cells enriched from blood (not recorded which). Receptors were obtained from a middle-aged woman with acute COVID-19. CDR3s include the opening cysteine and the closing phenylalanine or tryptophan. D genes are given only for firm matches. Part of the rows lack a size; the others show once, few, many or a class for expanded clones.

v_gene: TRBV5-1; abundance: .; j_gene: TRBJ1-5; d_gene: .; CDR3nt: TGCGCCAGCAGCTTCCAGGGAAATCAGCCCCAGCATTTT; CDR3aa: CASSFQGNQPQHF
v_gene: TRBV5-4; abundance: .; j_gene: TRBJ2-2; d_gene: TRBD2; CDR3nt: TGTGCCAGCAGCCTGGGACTAGCTATAGCCGGGGAGCTGTTTTTT; CDR3aa: CASSLGLAIAGELFF
v_gene: TRBV5-1; abundance: .; j_gene: TRBJ2-1; d_gene: TRBD2; CDR3nt: TGCGCCAGCAGCCTAGCGGGGGCTGCGGCGAGTGAGCAGTTCTTC; CDR3aa: CASSLAGAAASEQFF
v_gene: TRBV2; abundance: .; j_gene: TRBJ1-3; d_gene: .; CDR3nt: TGTGCCGGGCGGCGGGGACCGTCCTCTGGAAACACCATATATTTT; CDR3aa: CAGRRGPSSGNTIYF
v_gene: TRBV3-1/TRBV3-2; abundance: .; j_gene: TRBJ2-2; d_gene: TRBD1; CDR3nt: TGTGCCAGCAGCCGTCGACAGGGTATTCTGTTTTTT; CDR3aa: CASSRRQGILFF
v_gene: TRBV28; abundance: .; j_gene: TRBJ2-3; d_gene: .; CDR3nt: TGTGCCAGCAGTTTTGGAGGGGAGTACACAGATACGCAGTATTTT; CDR3aa: CASSFGGEYTDTQYF
v_gene: TRBV5-1; abundance: .; j_gene: TRBJ2-1; d_gene: TRBD2; CDR3nt: TGCGCCAGCAGCCGGGGACTAGCGGGAACCTACAATGAGCAGTTCTTC; CDR3aa: CASSRGLAGTYNEQFF
v_gene: TRBV10-2; abundance: .; j_gene: TRBJ2-3; d_gene: TRBD2; CDR3nt: TGCGCCAGCAGTGAGCGGTTGACTAGCTCAGATACGCAGTATTTT; CDR3aa: CASSERLTSSDTQYF
v_gene: TRBV7-8; abundance: .; j_gene: TRBJ1-2; d_gene: .; CDR3nt: TGTGCCAGCAGCTTATCAGGGGCTGGCTATGGCTACACCTTC; CDR3aa: CASSLSGAGYGYTF
v_gene: TRBV19; abundance: once; j_gene: TRBJ1-1; d_gene: TRBD1; CDR3nt: TGTGCCAGTAGTGTCCGGGACAGGGGGTCGAACACTGAAGCTTTCTTT; CDR3aa: CASSVRDRGSNTEAFF
v_gene: TRBV30; abundance: once; j_gene: TRBJ1-5; d_gene: TRBD1; CDR3nt: TGTGCCTGGAGTGTAAAGCAGGGACAGGGCAATCAGCCCCAGCATTTT; CDR3aa: CAWSVKQGQGNQPQHF
v_gene: TRBV27; abundance: .; j_gene: TRBJ1-1; d_gene: .; CDR3nt: TGTGCCAGCAATTTATTCGCCGGGGGCACTGAAGCTTTCTTT; CDR3aa: CASNLFAGGTEAFF
v_gene: TRBV7-2; abundance: .; j_gene: TRBJ1-2; d_gene: .; CDR3nt: TGTGCCAGCAGCTTAGCCCCCGGGACTTCTAACTATGGCTACACCTTC; CDR3aa: CASSLAPGTSNYGYTF
v_gene: TRBV24-1; abundance: .; j_gene: TRBJ2-1; d_gene: TRBD2; CDR3nt: TGTGCCACCAGTGATCTGGGGACTAGCGGGAGGAACTACAATGAGCAGTTCTTC; CDR3aa: CATSDLGTSGRNYNEQFF
v_gene: TRBV5-4; abundance: once; j_gene: TRBJ2-5; d_gene: TRBD2; CDR3nt: TGTGCCAGCAGCTTACTAGCGGGGGGGCTTGAGACCCAGTACTTC; CDR3aa: CASSLLAGGLETQYF
v_gene: TRBV10-1; abundance: .; j_gene: TRBJ1-1; d_gene: TRBD1; CDR3nt: TGCGCCAGCAGTGGACAGGGGACTGAAGCTTTCTTT; CDR3aa: CASSGQGTEAFF
v_gene: TRBV5-1; abundance: .; j_gene: TRBJ1-2; d_gene: .; CDR3nt: TGCGCCAGCAGCTTGGAGGAGGGGCCTCCCTATGGCTACACCTTC; CDR3aa: CASSLEEGPPYGYTF
v_gene: TRBV5-1; abundance: .; j_gene: TRBJ1-3; d_gene: TRBD1; CDR3nt: TGCGCCAGCAGCTACGACAGGGGAAGGCCTGGAAACACCATATATTTT; CDR3aa: CASSYDRGRPGNTIYF
v_gene: TRBV5-1; abundance: few; j_gene: TRBJ2-5; d_gene: TRBD1; CDR3nt: TGCGCCAGCAGCCCGACAGGGGCGGAGACCCAGTACTTC; CDR3aa: CASSPTGAETQYF
v_gene: TRBV5-1; abundance: .; j_gene: TRBJ2-7; d_gene: TRBD1; CDR3nt: TGCGCCAGCAGCGGACAGGGTGGGTACGAGCAGTACTTC; CDR3aa: CASSGQGGYEQYF
v_gene: TRBV6-5; abundance: .; j_gene: TRBJ1-1; d_gene: TRBD1; CDR3nt: TGTGCCAGCAGTCCACAGAGACAGGGGCGGACTGAAGCTTTCTTT; CDR3aa: CASSPQRQGRTEAFF
v_gene: TRBV29-1; abundance: .; j_gene: TRBJ1-2; d_gene: TRBD1; CDR3nt: TGCAGCGCCCGGGACAGGGGGAGTCGTGGCTACACCTTC; CDR3aa: CSARDRGSRGYTF
v_gene: TRBV5-6; abundance: .; j_gene: TRBJ2-7; d_gene: TRBD1; CDR3nt: TGTGCCAGCAGCCACAGGGGGCCTACCTACGAGCAGTACTTC; CDR3aa: CASSHRGPTYEQYF
v_gene: TRBV7-2; abundance: .; j_gene: TRBJ1-1; d_gene: .; CDR3nt: TGTGCCAGCAGCCCATGGGGGGAGATGAACACTGAAGCTTTCTTT; CDR3aa: CASSPWGEMNTEAFF
v_gene: TRBV6-1; abundance: .; j_gene: TRBJ1-6; d_gene: .; CDR3nt: TGTGCCAGCAGTGAAGGGGCGGGACTTACCTATAATTCACCCCTCCACTTT; CDR3aa: CASSEGAGLTYNSPLHF
v_gene: TRBV7-9; abundance: .; j_gene: TRBJ1-1; d_gene: .; CDR3nt: TGTGCCAGCAGCTTAAGAGAAAACACTGAAGCTTTCTTT; CDR3aa: CASSLRENTEAFF
v_gene: TRBV9; abundance: .; j_gene: TRBJ1-2; d_gene: .; CDR3nt: TGTGCCAGCAGCATCCGCCAGAGAGGTTTTGGCTACACCTTC; CDR3aa: CASSIRQRGFGYTF
v_gene: TRBV5-5; abundance: .; j_gene: TRBJ2-6; d_gene: .; CDR3nt: TGTGCCAGCAGCCTCCAGTTTGGGGCCAACGTCCTGACTTTC; CDR3aa: CASSLQFGANVLTF
v_gene: TRBV30; abundance: .; j_gene: TRBJ1-1; d_gene: TRBD1; CDR3nt: TGTGCCTGGAGTTGGGACAGGGGGGATGGTGAAGCTTTCTTT; CDR3aa: CAWSWDRGDGEAFF
v_gene: TRBV29-1; abundance: .; j_gene: TRBJ1-2; d_gene: TRBD1; CDR3nt: TGCAGCGCGAGACAGGGGACCTTCTATGGCTACACCTTC; CDR3aa: CSARQGTFYGYTF
v_gene: TRBV10-3; abundance: .; j_gene: TRBJ2-1; d_gene: TRBD2; CDR3nt: TGTGCCATCAGTGAGTCGGCTAGCGGATACAATGAGCAGTTCTTC; CDR3aa: CAISESASGYNEQFF
v_gene: TRBV4-1; abundance: once; j_gene: TRBJ2-2; d_gene: .; CDR3nt: TGCGCCAGCAGCCAAGTGTCTGGCGGGGGCTACACCGGGGAGCTGTTTTTT; CDR3aa: CASSQVSGGGYTGELFF
v_gene: TRBV5-1; abundance: .; j_gene: TRBJ2-1; d_gene: TRBD2; CDR3nt: TGCGCCAGCAGCCGACTAGCGGGGACCTACAATGAGCAGTTCTTC; CDR3aa: CASSRLAGTYNEQFF
v_gene: TRBV5-4; abundance: .; j_gene: TRBJ2-7; d_gene: TRBD2; CDR3nt: TGTGCCAGCACCACCCGACTAGCGGGGGGGCGGGACGAGCAGTACTTC; CDR3aa: CASTTRLAGGRDEQYF
v_gene: TRBV20-1; abundance: .; j_gene: TRBJ1-1; d_gene: .; CDR3nt: TGCAGTGCTAGTTGGGACGGGGGGGTTCGGACTGAAGCTTTCTTT; CDR3aa: CSASWDGGVRTEAFF
v_gene: TRBV28; abundance: .; j_gene: TRBJ1-3; d_gene: .; CDR3nt: TGTGCCAGCAGTCTACAGGGATCGGGGGGAAACACCATATATTTT; CDR3aa: CASSLQGSGGNTIYF
v_gene: TRBV20-1; abundance: .; j_gene: TRBJ2-4; d_gene: .; CDR3nt: TGCAGTGCCCCGTTAGGGACTCAGAAATACTTC; CDR3aa: CSAPLGTQKYF
v_gene: TRBV5-4; abundance: .; j_gene: TRBJ2-3; d_gene: .; CDR3nt: TGTGCCAGCAGCTTGTCAGGCGGGGGCACAGATACGCAGTATTTT; CDR3aa: CASSLSGGGTDTQYF
v_gene: TRBV19; abundance: .; j_gene: TRBJ1-5; d_gene: .; CDR3nt: TGTGCCAGTAGTATAGGTCCGGGTAGCAATCAGCCCCAGCATTTT; CDR3aa: CASSIGPGSNQPQHF
v_gene: TRBV7-9; abundance: once; j_gene: TRBJ2-1; d_gene: .; CDR3nt: TGTGCCAGCAGCCAACCTCTAAATGAGCAGTTCTTC; CDR3aa: CASSQPLNEQFF
v_gene: TRBV7-2; abundance: .; j_gene: TRBJ2-6; d_gene: TRBD1; CDR3nt: TGTGCCAGCAGCTTAGTTTTCGGGACAGGGTCTGGGGCCAACGTCCTGACTTTC; CDR3aa: CASSLVFGTGSGANVLTF
v_gene: TRBV19; abundance: .; j_gene: TRBJ2-2; d_gene: TRBD1; CDR3nt: TGTGCCAGTAGTGGGACAGAGGCCGGGGAGCTGTTTTTT; CDR3aa: CASSGTEAGELFF
v_gene: TRBV7-8; abundance: .; j_gene: TRBJ2-1; d_gene: .; CDR3nt: TGTGCCAGCACCCTTAGGGTATCGGGAGAATCCTACAATGAGCAGTTCTTC; CDR3aa: CASTLRVSGESYNEQFF
v_gene: TRBV29-1; abundance: .; j_gene: TRBJ2-2; d_gene: .; CDR3nt: TGCAGCGGCGGAGAAGGCGGGGAGCTGTTTTTT; CDR3aa: CSGGEGGELFF